Detailed here is one T cell receptor beta chain. Its cognate antigen has yet to be identified. Base qualities were left out, and no much larger clone turns up one base away. Bulk unsorted tissue served as the source for RNA extraction, and RNA quality was assessed using a NanoDrop ND-1000 and an Agilent 2100. The normal lung samples consisted of distant non-tumor tissue collected more than 3 cm from the tumor edge. Donors were newly diagnosed lung cancer patients admitted for thoracic surgery in China between August and November 2014, without prior chemotherapy. Anyone who had undergone radiotherapy or chemotherapy before, or who had another cancer at the same time, was left out of the study. Pieces of surgical tissue measuring about 1-2.2 cm3 were kept in RNAlater solution and stored at -80 degrees C until use. Library preparation employed multiplex PCR. Sequencing was performed on an Illumina HiSeq 2500. TCRbeta libraries were built by three rounds of nested PCR using primers (Table S4), following protocols modified from ARM-PCR. Before sequencing, PCR products of 200-500 bp were cut from the gel and purified using the QIAquick gel extraction kit. In the original analysis: Reads were cleaned with Trimmomatic, merged with FLASH into complete CDR3 sequences, and assigned to V(D)J germline segments with MiTCR. VDJtools was used to compute clonal diversity as the inverse Simpson's index. In-frame sequences lacking a premature stop codon were counted as productive reads. TCRdb redid the processing of the public reads, applying fastp at Q25 and MiXCR, and retained in-frame beta chains. Merged by CDR3 protein, the rows form single entries marked with the most common genes and DNA. The V and J calls and clone size come from TCRdb's table, not from the authors' own analysis. The sample table lists some 80,000 distinct CDR3 sequences, just over 75% of them with a count of one. Together, the top ten hold roughly 37% of the sample.

These data originate in a study of tumor and adjacent non-tumor tissue in lung cancer (dated by TCRdb to between 2017 and 2018). Study-level background: By cancer type, the cohort comprised about 13 adenocarcinoma patients, 2 squamous cell carcinoma patients and 1 small cell lung cancer patient. The approximately 15 enrolled patients, of whom approximately ten were men and 5 were women, were aged about 31 to 85 years and were diagnosed with TNM stage I to III disease. Sequencing generated a total of 125,075,908 productive TCRbeta reads, averaging roughly 4.2 million reads per sample. Bulk TCRbeta repertoires were compared between lung tumor tissue and matched distant non-tumor lung tissue obtained from more than 12 lung cancer patients. A few dozen paired specimens, one tumor and one normal lung sample per patient, were profiled by TCRbeta CDR3 sequencing. The study at large found these results: Neither the sequencing platform nor unique molecular identifiers are named or mentioned anywhere in the methods. Tumor tissue showed significantly greater TCR diversity (inverse Simpson) than normal lung tissue (about 400 vs 180, P = 0.0075, Mann-Whitney U test). Younger patients had significantly higher TCR diversity, and higher tumor TCR diversity was associated with shorter overall and disease-free survival. Because peripheral blood was not sequenced, the blood TCRbeta repertoires of the lung cancer patients in the study went unexamined. Only roughly 14 patients were included in the cohort, and the need for larger samples and more detailed clinical data was noted by the authors. A significantly larger cumulative share of the repertoire was made up by the top 100 clones in normal lung than in tumor tissue.

Input material: distant non-tumor lung tissue. The TCR sequence derives from an older man with non-small cell lung cancer.

The encoded CDR3 is CASSLNRQGPRETQYF. Read as DNA, the sequence is TGTGCCAGCAGCCTGAATAGACAGGGACCTCGGGAGACCCAGTACTTC. This chain joins TRBV5-6 to TRBJ2-5; 7 middle bases align to TRBD1. The CDR3 runs 16 residues from the cysteine to the phenylalanine. Left in the record is the CDR3 DNA by itself, 48 bases read in frame from the first base. The germline V gene encodes CDR1 SGHDT and CDR2 YYEEEE. V ends up 4 bases short and J 5 bases short, with an unmatched junction base count of 14.